These 23 T cell receptor beta chains were sequenced from one sample in a study of T cell responses to AZD1222 COVID-19 vaccine. Generated by immunoSEQ multiplex PCR, the TCRdb table keeps only in-frame clones and is missing some. The sample consists of 150,000 to 200,000 clones, around 87% of them appearing once. Sample: peripheral blood, taken on day 0 of MenACWY control vaccination. The source is an adult in good health.

This clone occurred once. V and J are TRBV7-2 and TRBJ1-5; D uncertain. This CDR3 region has 15 residues. From germline, CDR1 is SGHTA and CDR2 FQGNSA. V was shortened by 0 bases and J by 2 bases, with 8 bases between the two germline ends. The CDR3 region is CASSLALAGNQPQHF. CDR3 in DNA: TGTGCCAGCAGCTTAGCGCTGGCAGGCAATCAGCCCCAGCATTTT. The full variable domain, its missing parts supplied by reference TRBV7-2 and TRBJ1-5, is GAGVSQSPSNKVTEKGKDVELRCDPISGHTALYWYRQSLGQGLEFLIYFQGNSAPDKSGLPSDRFSAERTGGSVSTLTIQRTQQEDSAVYLCASSLALAGNQPQHFGDGTRLSIL.

V gene TRBV11-2 combines with J gene TRBJ2-3; 10 positions match TRBD2. Germline V gene sequence: CDR1 SGHAT, CDR2 FQNNGV. The CDR3 length is 15 residues. V gave up 3 bases and J gave up 4 bases; unmatched junction bases: 4. The CDR3 region has the DNA TGTGCCAGCAGCTTTGGGCTAGCGGGAGCAGATACGCAGTATTTT. Translating it yields CASSFGLAGADTQYF.

The chain combines TRBV7-2 with TRBJ2-5; TRBD2 agrees at 10 bases. V shed 1 base, J shed 5 bases, and the junction held 7 bases outside the gene matches. The CDR3 consists of 16 residues. From germline, CDR1 is SGHTA and CDR2 FQGNSA. The CDR3 sequence is CASSLVASGSGETQYF. CDR3 coding DNA: TGTGCCAGCAGCTTAGTGGCTAGCGGGAGCGGGGAGACCCAGTACTTC. The full variable domain, in which reference TRBV7-2 and TRBJ2-5 provide the parts outside the CDR3, is GAGVSQSPSNKVTEKGKDVELRCDPISGHTALYWYRQSLGQGLEFLIYFQGNSAPDKSGLPSDRFSAERTGGSVSTLTIQRTQQEDSAVYLCASSLVASGSGETQYFGPGTRLLVL.

This clone was detected once. The chain carries TRBV6-2 or TRBV6-3 and TRBJ2-3, with TRBD2 matching 14 bases. The CDR3 consists of 19 residues. V was clipped by 6 bases and J by 5 bases; unmatched bases: 16. In germline, CDR1 is MNHEY, CDR2 SVGEGT. As DNA, the CDR3 is TGTGCCAGCAGCTCCCCTACCGGGACTAGCGGGGGAAGGGGAGATACGCAGTATTTT. Translating it yields CASSSPTGTSGGRGDTQYF.

V is TRBV15 and J is TRBJ2-3, with TRBD1 matching 7 bases. After removal of 2 bases from V and 6 bases from J, the junction contained 11 bases not matched to a gene. CDR1 LNHNV and CDR2 YYDKDF come from the germline V gene (reference sequence). This CDR3 contains 16 residues. The CDR3 loop reads CATSRSWAGGGDTQYF. CDR3 sequence (DNA): TGTGCCACCAGCAGATCCTGGGCAGGGGGTGGCGATACGCAGTATTTT.

The chain uses TRBV5-4 and TRBJ2-5; 12 nucleotides agree with TRBD2. Per the germline V gene, CDR1 is SGHNT and CDR2 is YYREEE (reference sequence). The CDR3 contains 18 residues. With V trimmed by 1 base and J by 0 bases, 7 bases remained unmatched. In DNA, the CDR3 is TGTGCCAGCAGCTTGATCTTCGGGACTAGCGGGTACCAAGAGACCCAGTACTTC. Translating gives CASSLIFGTSGYQETQYF.

This clone was detected only once. This chain connects TRBV7-6 to TRBJ1-6; D uncertain. With 3 bases removed from V and 10 bases from J, the gap between germline ends came to 25 bases. The CDR3 covers 18 residues. Germline V gene sequence: CDR1 SGHVS, CDR2 FNYEAQ. The CDR3 nucleotides read TGTGCCAGCAGCTTCACAACATTAGCAGGAAGGGTGGGATCACCCCTCCACTTT. It specifies CASSFTTLAGRVGSPLHF.

The chain combines TRBV5-5 with TRBJ2-3; TRBD2 is a possible D gene (6 bases). Trimming pared 9 bases from V and 2 bases from J, leaving 16 bases between. The CDR3 loop spans 14 amino acids. Germline CDR1 and CDR2: SGHKS and YYEKEE (reference sequence). CDR3 DNA: TGTGCCACCCACGAAGGGAGGATCACAGATACGCAGTATTTT. Translation: CATHEGRITDTQYF.

J is TRBJ1-6 and V is TRBV3-1 (or the pseudogene TRBV3-2); tentatively, D is TRBD1 (6 bases). Germline-derived CDR1 and CDR2 are LGHDT and YNNKEL (reference sequence). The CDR3 runs 17 residues. V was cut by 4 bases and J by 4 bases, with 17 bases left in between. The CDR3 region is CASSRGPGARYNSPLHF. CDR3 in DNA: TGTGCCAGCAGCCGGGGGCCCGGGGCCAGATATAATTCACCCCTCCACTTT.

J is TRBJ2-7 and V is TRBV7-2; D unresolved. Germline-derived CDR1 and CDR2 are SGHTA and FQGNSA. The V and J ends lost 1 base and 4 bases respectively, with 11 bases between them. CDR3 size: 14 residues. The CDR3 DNA sequence: TGTGCCAGCAGCTTAGGGTCGCCCGCGTACGAGCAGTACTTC. As protein: CASSLGSPAYEQYF.

The chain employs TRBV14 and TRBJ2-7; 8 bases match TRBD2. The CDR3 sequence is 14 residues long. CDR1 is SGHDN, CDR2 FVKESK, per germline. Trimming took 2 bases from V and 5 from J; bases not matched to a gene: 5. In DNA form, the CDR3 reads TGTGCCAGCAGCCAACCTGGCGGGGGGCACGAGCAGTACTTC. This gives the protein CASSQPGGGHEQYF.

This rearrangement joins TRBV30 to TRBJ1-5, with D uncertain. The ends were cut back, 3 bases at V and 5 bases at J, with 11 bases in the middle. The CDR3 is 13 amino acids. Germline lookup yields CDR1 GTSNPN and CDR2 SVGIG (reference sequence). Here the CDR3 DNA reads TGTGCCTGGAGAGCGGGGAATGATCAGCCCCAGCATTTT. Protein product: CAWRAGNDQPQHF. The whole variable domain, filled in from reference TRBV30 and TRBJ1-5, reads SQTIHQWPATLVQPVGSPLSLECTVEGTSNPNLYWYRQAAGRGLQLLFYSVGIGQISSEVPQNLSASRPQDRQFILSSKKLLLSDSGFYLCAWRAGNDQPQHFGDGTRLSIL.

V and J are TRBV28 and TRBJ2-7; D uncertain. Germline-derived CDR1 and CDR2 are MDHEN and SYDVKM. Trimming took off 5 bases at V and 2 bases at J, with 16 bases between the two ends. The CDR3 spans 15 residues. For the CDR3, the DNA is TGTGCCAGCAGTCGGTTCGCCGCCCCCCCCTACGAGCAGTACTTC. This encodes CASSRFAAPPYEQYF.

This clone was found once. The genes are TRBV6-1 and TRBJ2-7; 9 bases map to TRBD1. Unmatched junction bases numbered 11, after V lost 4 bases and J lost 1 base. The CDR3 contains 17 residues. CDR1 and CDR2 (germline): MNHNS, SASEGT. DNA of the CDR3: TGTGCCAGCAGTGGCAGCTCAGGGGGACAGGGATCCTACGAGCAGTACTTC. Translating it yields CASSGSSGGQGSYEQYF.

The V and J genes are TRBV29-1 and TRBJ2-1; TRBD1 agrees at 12 bases. The germline V gene has CDR1 SQVTM and CDR2 ANQGSEA. With V trimmed by 6 bases and J by 10 bases, 7 bases remained unmatched. This CDR3 spans 13 amino acids. The CDR3 coding sequence is TGCAGCGTGCCGGGACAGGGGGCTCGGGAGCAGTTCTTC. Translated, it gives CSVPGQGAREQFF.

This sequence joins TRBV5-1 and TRBJ2-2, with 8 bases identical to TRBD2. Per germline, CDR1 SGHRS and CDR2 YFSETQ. The V segment lost 2 bases and the J segment 7 bases; nucleotides outside the gene matches: 4. CDR3 size: 14 residues. In DNA form, the CDR3 reads TGCGCCAGCAGCTTAGCGGGAGAGGGCGGGGAGCTGTTTTTT. Its protein product is CASSLAGEGGELFF.

The rearrangement uses TRBV19 and TRBJ2-6, with D possibly being TRBD1 (6 bases). The V end lost 7 bases, the J end lost 0 bases, and 13 bases lay between the germline ends. CDR3 length: 16 residues. The germline gives CDR1 LNHDA, CDR2 SQIVND (reference sequence). CDR3 DNA: TGTGCCAGTACTCCGGGACATAACTCTGGGGCCAACGTCCTGACTTTC. It translates to CASTPGHNSGANVLTF.

V is TRBV5-1 and J is TRBJ1-3; D is unresolved. V lost 4 bases and J lost 0, with 11 bases in between. Germline values: CDR1 SGHRS, CDR2 YFSETQ. The CDR3 spans 15 residues. CDR3 DNA sequence: TGCGCCAGCAGCCCAGGTACCTACTCTGGAAACACCATATATTTT. Its translation: CASSPGTYSGNTIYF.

This sequence joins TRBV7-2 and TRBJ2-2; 8 bases fit TRBD1. CDR1 is SGHTA and CDR2 is FQGNSA in the germline V gene. V shed 3 bases, J shed 5 bases, and the junction held 8 bases outside the gene matches. The CDR3 runs 16 residues. CDR3 region: CASSFIQGARTGELFF. The CDR3 DNA reads TGTGCCAGCAGCTTTATTCAGGGGGCGCGGACCGGGGAGCTGTTTTTT. Variable domain in full (rest from reference TRBV7-2 and TRBJ2-2): GAGVSQSPSNKVTEKGKDVELRCDPISGHTALYWYRQSLGQGLEFLIYFQGNSAPDKSGLPSDRFSAERTGGSVSTLTIQRTQQEDSAVYLCASSFIQGARTGELFFGEGSRLTVL.

This clone has a handful of counts. The chain employs TRBV6-6 and TRBJ1-2, with D uncertain. Germline V lookup: CDR1 MNHNY, CDR2 SVGAGI (reference sequence). V shed 6 bases and J shed 3 bases, with 11 bases lying between them. CDR3 size: 13 residues. The CDR3 nucleotides read TGTGCCAGCAGCCCACTCAAGGACTATGGCTACACCTTC. It is translated as CASSPLKDYGYTF.

This clone was detected a few times. CDR3 residues: CASSSGLRAYGYTF. Here the CDR3 DNA reads TGTGCCAGCAGTTCGGGACTCAGGGCCTATGGCTACACCTTC. The chain has TRBV6-2 or TRBV6-3 and TRBJ1-2; tentatively, D is TRBD1 (5 bases). This CDR3 has 14 amino acids. The germline V gene encodes CDR1 MNHEY and CDR2 SVGEGT. Trimming took 4 bases from V and 4 from J, leaving 13 bases between them.

V is TRBV5-1 and J is TRBJ2-1; a weak D match, TRBD1 (5 bases). Trimming cost V 4 bases and J 5 bases, with 7 bases left between them. CDR1 SGHRS and CDR2 YFSETQ come from the germline V gene. This CDR3 is built from 12 residues. The CDR3 DNA reads as TGCGCCAGCAGCCCAGGGAACAATGAGCAGTTCTTC. Translated, it gives CASSPGNNEQFF.

The rearrangement joins TRBV5-4 to TRBJ2-1; D is unclear. Germline lookup yields CDR1 SGHNT and CDR2 YYREEE (reference sequence). The CDR3 has 12 amino acids. Trimming removed 0 bases from V and 6 bases from J, with 4 bases in between. As DNA, the CDR3 is TGTGCCAGCAGCTTGGACAGCAATGAGCAGTTCTTC. Encoded protein: CASSLDSNEQFF.